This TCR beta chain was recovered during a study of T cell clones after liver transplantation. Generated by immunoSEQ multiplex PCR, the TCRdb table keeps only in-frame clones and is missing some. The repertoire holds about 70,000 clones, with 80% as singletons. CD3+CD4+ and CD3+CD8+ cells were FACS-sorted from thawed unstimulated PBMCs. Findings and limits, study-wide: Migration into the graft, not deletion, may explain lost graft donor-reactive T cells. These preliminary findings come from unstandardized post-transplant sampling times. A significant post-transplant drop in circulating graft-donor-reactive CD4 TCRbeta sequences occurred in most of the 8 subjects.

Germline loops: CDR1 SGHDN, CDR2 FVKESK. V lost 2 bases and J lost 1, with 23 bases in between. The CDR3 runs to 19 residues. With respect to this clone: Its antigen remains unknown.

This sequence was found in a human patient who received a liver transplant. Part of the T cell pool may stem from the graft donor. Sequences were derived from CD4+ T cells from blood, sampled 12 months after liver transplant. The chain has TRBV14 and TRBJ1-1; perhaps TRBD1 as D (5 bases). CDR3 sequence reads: CASSQNEGWFQGENTEAFF. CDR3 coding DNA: TGTGCCAGCAGCCAAAACGAAGGATGGTTTCAAGGGGAGAACACTGAAGCTTTCTTT. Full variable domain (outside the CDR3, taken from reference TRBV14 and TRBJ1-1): EAGVTQFPSHSVIEKGQTVTLRCDPISGHDNLYWYRRVMGKEIKFLLHFVKESKQDESGMPNNRFLAERTGGTYSTLKVQPAELEDSGVYFCASSQNEGWFQGENTEAFFGQGTRLTVV.